Listed below are T cell receptor beta chains from one sample, sequenced in a study of blood T cell repertoires in COVID-19. The repertoire was sequenced with immunoSEQ multiplex PCR; TCRdb's copy has only in-frame clones and lacks some. Altogether around 200,000 clones are present, about 85% being singletons, with the ten largest covering 18%. The sequencing input was peripheral blood. Receptor source: a woman older than 75 with active or convalescent COVID-19. CDR3s include the opening cysteine and the closing phenylalanine or tryptophan. The D gene is left open where the match is weak. The listing skips clone size in some rows; elsewhere it reads once, few, many or a size class.

abundance: once
d_gene: .
v_gene: TRBV5-4
j_gene: TRBJ2-5
CDR3nt: TGTGCCAGCAGCCCCTTCTATAACAGGGAAGAGACCCAGTACTTC
CDR3aa: CASSPFYNREETQYF

abundance: .
d_gene: TRBD1
v_gene: TRBV18
j_gene: TRBJ2-7
CDR3nt: TGTGCCAGCTCACCGACCGGGACAGGGGAGCATCAGTACTTC
CDR3aa: CASSPTGTGEHQYF

abundance: .
d_gene: TRBD1
v_gene: TRBV30
j_gene: TRBJ2-7
CDR3nt: TGTGCCTGGAGTGGACAGGGGGGCGAGCAGTACTTC
CDR3aa: CAWSGQGGEQYF

abundance: once
d_gene: TRBD1
v_gene: TRBV6-5
j_gene: TRBJ1-1
CDR3nt: TGTGCCAGCAGGTCACTTCAGGGGGGCACTGAAGCTTTCTTT
CDR3aa: CASRSLQGGTEAFF

abundance: .
d_gene: .
v_gene: TRBV10-3
j_gene: TRBJ1-1
CDR3nt: TGTGCCATCAGTGAAAGCTTTGATAACACTGAAGCTTTCTTT
CDR3aa: CAISESFDNTEAFF

abundance: few
d_gene: .
v_gene: TRBV7-3
j_gene: TRBJ1-2
CDR3nt: TGTGCCAGCAGCCCAGAGGCCGCCCCGGGCAAAGCGGGGGGCTACACCTTC
CDR3aa: CASSPEAAPGKAGGYTF

abundance: .
d_gene: .
v_gene: TRBV5-1
j_gene: TRBJ1-4
CDR3nt: TGCGCCAGCAGCTTGGTCGTCGGGTCGGCTAATGAAAAACTGTTTTTT
CDR3aa: CASSLVVGSANEKLFF

abundance: once
d_gene: TRBD1
v_gene: TRBV6-6
j_gene: TRBJ1-5
CDR3nt: TGTGCCAGCAGCAAGGACAGGGTCGGAAATCAGCCCCAGCATTTT
CDR3aa: CASSKDRVGNQPQHF

abundance: .
d_gene: TRBD2
v_gene: TRBV5-1
j_gene: TRBJ2-5
CDR3nt: TGCGCCAGCAGCAGAGAAGCGGGAGGGCCTGAGACCCAGTACTTC
CDR3aa: CASSREAGGPETQYF

abundance: few
d_gene: TRBD2
v_gene: TRBV7-3
j_gene: TRBJ2-3
CDR3nt: TGTGCCAGCGCCGGACTAGCGGGTTCGGATACGCAGTATTTT
CDR3aa: CASAGLAGSDTQYF

abundance: .
d_gene: .
v_gene: TRBV15
j_gene: TRBJ2-1
CDR3nt: TGTGCCACCAGCAAGGGGGAGAGCTACAATGAGCAGTTCTTC
CDR3aa: CATSKGESYNEQFF

abundance: few
d_gene: .
v_gene: TRBV7-9
j_gene: TRBJ2-3
CDR3nt: TGTGCCAGCAGCGCCACATACACAGATACGCAGTATTTT
CDR3aa: CASSATYTDTQYF

abundance: .
d_gene: .
v_gene: TRBV19
j_gene: TRBJ2-5
CDR3nt: TGTGCCAGTAGTTGGGGACTCAGCACCCAGTACTTC
CDR3aa: CASSWGLSTQYF

abundance: .
d_gene: TRBD2
v_gene: TRBV7-2
j_gene: TRBJ2-5
CDR3nt: TGTGCCAGCAGCTTAAGACTAGCGTTCTGGCAAGAGACCCAGTACTTC
CDR3aa: CASSLRLAFWQETQYF

abundance: .
d_gene: TRBD2
v_gene: TRBV7-2
j_gene: TRBJ2-7
CDR3nt: TGTGCCAGCAGTGAAGGACTAGCGGAGCTCTACGAGCAGTACTTC
CDR3aa: CASSEGLAELYEQYF

abundance: few
d_gene: .
v_gene: TRBV11-3
j_gene: TRBJ1-1
CDR3nt: TGTGCCAGCAGCTCACCCCGAATAGCTGAAGCTTTCTTT
CDR3aa: CASSSPRIAEAFF

abundance: once
d_gene: TRBD1
v_gene: TRBV30
j_gene: TRBJ2-5
CDR3nt: TGTGCCTACGAAACAGGGGGCCTAGAGACCCAGTACTTC
CDR3aa: CAYETGGLETQYF

abundance: .
d_gene: TRBD2
v_gene: TRBV13
j_gene: TRBJ2-3
CDR3nt: TGTGCCAGCAGCCCGGGACTAGCGAGTAGCACAGATACGCAGTATTTT
CDR3aa: CASSPGLASSTDTQYF

abundance: .
d_gene: .
v_gene: TRBV5-4
j_gene: TRBJ2-1
CDR3nt: TGTGCCAGCAGCTCGGTAGGGGCAAATGAGCAGTTCTTC
CDR3aa: CASSSVGANEQFF

abundance: .
d_gene: TRBD2
v_gene: TRBV28
j_gene: TRBJ2-3
CDR3nt: TGTGCCAGCAGTACCCTCGCCCCGACTAGCGGGACCGAAGATACGCAGTATTTT
CDR3aa: CASSTLAPTSGTEDTQYF

abundance: .
d_gene: .
v_gene: TRBV5-1
j_gene: TRBJ1-1
CDR3nt: TGCGCCAGCAGCTTGCGCGGGGGCTTCGACACTGAAGCTTTCTTT
CDR3aa: CASSLRGGFDTEAFF

abundance: .
d_gene: .
v_gene: TRBV6-2/TRBV6-3
j_gene: TRBJ1-2
CDR3nt: TGTGCCAGCAGTTACACGCGGGGGTATGGCTACACCTTC
CDR3aa: CASSYTRGYGYTF

abundance: once
d_gene: TRBD2
v_gene: TRBV7-2
j_gene: TRBJ2-6
CDR3nt: TGTGCCAGCAGCCTTCGGACTAGCGGGGGTACTGGGGCCAACGTCCTGACTTTC
CDR3aa: CASSLRTSGGTGANVLTF

abundance: .
d_gene: .
v_gene: TRBV3-1/TRBV3-2
j_gene: TRBJ2-1
CDR3nt: TGTGCCAGCAGCCAAGTTCCAGCGAGCAATGAGCAGTTCTTC
CDR3aa: CASSQVPASNEQFF

abundance: .
d_gene: .
v_gene: TRBV7-6
j_gene: TRBJ2-7
CDR3nt: TGTGCCAGCAGCTTAGAGCCAGGGTCGGGCTACGAGCAGTACTTC
CDR3aa: CASSLEPGSGYEQYF

abundance: .
d_gene: .
v_gene: TRBV5-1
j_gene: TRBJ1-2
CDR3nt: TGCGCCAGCAGCTTGGGGACAAATCGGTTCGGAAGCTATGGCTACACCTTC
CDR3aa: CASSLGTNRFGSYGYTF

abundance: .
d_gene: TRBD1
v_gene: TRBV28
j_gene: TRBJ2-7
CDR3nt: TGTGCCAGCGCCGGGGGACAGGGATCCTACGAGCAGTACTTC
CDR3aa: CASAGGQGSYEQYF

abundance: .
d_gene: TRBD1
v_gene: TRBV7-9
j_gene: TRBJ2-1
CDR3nt: TGTGCCAGCAGCTTATTGAATTGGGGGACAGGGGAGGGTGAGCAGTTCTTC
CDR3aa: CASSLLNWGTGEGEQFF

abundance: .
d_gene: .
v_gene: TRBV30
j_gene: TRBJ1-5
CDR3nt: TGTGCAGCGGGACAAAATAGCAATCAGCCCCAGCATTTT
CDR3aa: CAAGQNSNQPQHF

abundance: .
d_gene: .
v_gene: TRBV7-8
j_gene: TRBJ2-3
CDR3nt: TGTGCCAGCAGCACCGAAGGAGGGGCATGGGATACGCAGTATTTT
CDR3aa: CASSTEGGAWDTQYF

abundance: .
d_gene: TRBD1
v_gene: TRBV3-1/TRBV3-2
j_gene: TRBJ2-3
CDR3nt: TGTGCCATCCGTCAGGGGGCCTCGGATACGCAGTATTTT
CDR3aa: CAIRQGASDTQYF

abundance: .
d_gene: TRBD2
v_gene: TRBV5-4
j_gene: TRBJ2-7
CDR3nt: TGTGCCAGCAGCTCGGGGACTAGCGGGAGACGTGAGCAGTACTTC
CDR3aa: CASSSGTSGRREQYF

abundance: .
d_gene: .
v_gene: TRBV19
j_gene: TRBJ2-5
CDR3nt: TGTGCCAGTAGACGACAGGCGGAGGAGACCCAGTACTTC
CDR3aa: CASRRQAEETQYF

abundance: .
d_gene: TRBD2
v_gene: TRBV6-5
j_gene: TRBJ2-1
CDR3nt: TGTGCCACCGGGGGGTTATACAATGAGCAGTTCTTC
CDR3aa: CATGGLYNEQFF

abundance: .
d_gene: TRBD1
v_gene: TRBV19
j_gene: TRBJ1-2
CDR3nt: TGTGCCAGTAGTATTAAAACGGCAGGGGGCTTACGTGGCTACACCTTC
CDR3aa: CASSIKTAGGLRGYTF

abundance: .
d_gene: .
v_gene: TRBV7-9
j_gene: TRBJ2-5
CDR3nt: TGTGCCAGCAGCTCGACCTTTCCGGGGGAGACCCAGTACTTC
CDR3aa: CASSSTFPGETQYF